Below are 6 T cell receptor beta chains sequenced from a single sample in a study of blood T cell repertoires in COVID-19. The protocol was immunoSEQ multiplex PCR, while the TCRdb copy is restricted to in-frame clones and leaves out a portion. The sample lists approximately 82,000 clones; around 83% were seen once. Sequences were obtained from peripheral blood. All receptors derive from a woman between 55 and 75 years old with acute or convalescent COVID-19.

The chain couples TRBV6-4 to TRBJ2-2; D uncertain. CDR1 and CDR2 (germline): MRHNA, SNTAGT. The CDR3 totals 13 residues. The V and J ends lost 5 bases and 7 bases respectively, with 11 bases between them. CDR3 sequence (DNA): TGTGCCAGCAGTTTAGAAGCAGGCGGGGAGCTGTTTTTT. It encodes CASSLEAGGELFF.

This clone came up once. V usage is TRBV28 and J usage is TRBJ2-1; 12 bases are a match to TRBD2. This CDR3 has 16 residues. Germline CDR1 reads MDHEN; CDR2 reads SYDVKM. Losses at the gene ends were 7 bases for V and 4 bases for J; bases not matched to a gene: 8. The CDR3 bases are TGTGCCAGCACCCCTGGCGGGACTAGCGGGTACAATGAGCAGTTCTTC. Translating it yields CASTPGGTSGYNEQFF.

This clone appeared a single time. V and J are TRBV5-6 and TRBJ1-2; TRBD1 agrees at 9 bases. The CDR3 extends over 14 amino acids. CDR1 and CDR2 from the germline V gene are SGHDT and YYEEEE. Trimming removed 4 bases from V and 5 bases from J; junction bases left unmatched: 6. The CDR3 DNA reads TGTGCCAGCAGCCCAGGGACAGGGCTGTATGGCTACACCTTC. This translates into CASSPGTGLYGYTF.

This rearrangement joins TRBV19 to TRBJ2-6, with 7 bases identical to TRBD1. V lost 5 bases and J lost 2; bases outside the gene matches: 3. Germline CDR1 and CDR2: LNHDA and SQIVND (reference sequence). This CDR3 contains 15 residues. CDR3 region: CASSSGTAGANVLTF. The CDR3 DNA reads TGTGCCAGTAGTTCTGGGACAGCTGGGGCCAACGTCCTGACTTTC.

The V gene is TRBV5-4, the J gene TRBJ2-3, with a tentative D call TRBD2 (5 bases). CDR1 is SGHNT, CDR2 YYREEE, per germline (reference sequence). The CDR3 totals 18 residues. Trimming took 0 bases from V and 0 from J, leaving 17 bases between them. The CDR3 DNA reads as TGTGCCAGCAGCTTGGCCGGAGGTCGAGGCGGGAGCACAGATACGCAGTATTTT. Its protein is CASSLAGGRGGSTDTQYF.

The gene calls are TRBV5-1 and TRBJ1-3; D gene ambiguous. The CDR3 has 16 amino acids. With 3 bases removed from V and 0 bases from J, the gap between germline ends came to 13 bases. CDR1 and CDR2 from the germline V gene are SGHRS and YFSETQ. The CDR3 DNA reads TGCGCCAGCAGCTCCTCCTCGGTGAGCTCTGGAAACACCATATATTTT. Protein sequence: CASSSSSVSSGNTIYF.